The 23 T cell receptor beta chains below all came from one sample that was sequenced in a study of blood T cell repertoires in COVID-19. Profiled with immunoSEQ multiplex PCR; TCRdb holds only in-frame clones, not every one. The table lists just under 350,000 clones, around 86% of them singletons. The sample consisted of peripheral blood. These receptors all come from a woman between 50 and 59 years old with COVID-19, enrolled during active disease.

This chain joins TRBV5-1 and TRBJ2-1, with 7 nucleotides matching TRBD2. The germline V gene encodes CDR1 SGHRS and CDR2 YFSETQ. The junction had 6 bases not matched to a gene; V was cut back by 0 bases and J by 0 bases. This CDR3 is built from 17 residues. CDR3 nucleotide sequence: TGCGCCAGCAGCTTGGGGGTGGGAGGGCCCTCCTACAATGAGCAGTTCTTC. Protein product: CASSLGVGGPSYNEQFF.

The rearrangement joins TRBV7-9 to TRBJ2-7; a possible D gene is TRBD2 (5 bases). This CDR3 has 12 amino acids. Germline assignment: CDR1 SEHNR and CDR2 FQNEAQ (reference sequence). V gave up 5 bases and J gave up 3 bases, with 8 bases separating them. The DNA of the CDR3 is TGTGCCAGCAGCCCAACTAGCTACGAGCAGTACTTC. This codes for CASSPTSYEQYF.

About this clone itself: The same CDR3 can be traced to other DNA sequences in this sample. The chain has TRBV9 and TRBJ2-7; D gene ambiguous. Trimming took off 0 bases at V and 3 bases at J, with 7 bases between the two ends. Germline loops: CDR1 SGDLS, CDR2 YYNGEE. The CDR3 runs to 13 residues. CDR3 DNA sequence: TGTGCCAGCAGCGTAGGCGGAGACTACGAGCAGTACTTC. Translation: CASSVGGDYEQYF.

J is TRBJ2-7 and V is TRBV7-2, with 7 bases matching TRBD1. CDR1 is SGHTA, CDR2 FQGNSA, per germline. The V gene end was trimmed by 5 bases and the J gene end by 2 bases; junction bases not matched to a gene: 6. This CDR3 has 14 residues. CDR3 DNA: TGTGCCAGCAGCGATAGACAGGGAACCTACGAGCAGTACTTC. Protein sequence: CASSDRQGTYEQYF.

The V call is TRBV5-1, the J call TRBJ2-5, with 10 bases matching TRBD1. CDR3 length: 15 amino acids. V was pared by 4 bases and J by 1 base, with 4 bases of the junction left unmatched. CDR1 SGHRS and CDR2 YFSETQ come from the germline V gene. CDR3 sequence: CASSQGDRGQETQYF. CDR3 bases: TGCGCCAGCAGCCAAGGGGACAGGGGCCAAGAGACCCAGTACTTC.

V and J are TRBV29-1 and TRBJ1-2; D is undetermined. The CDR3 loop spans 10 amino acids. Trimming removed 7 bases from V and 3 bases from J, with 6 bases in between. The germline CDR1 and CDR2 sequences are SQVTM and ANQGSEA. This CDR3 is CSDRDYGYTF. As DNA, the CDR3 is TGCAGCGACCGGGACTATGGCTACACCTTC. The complete variable domain, with remaining parts taken from reference TRBV29-1 and TRBJ1-2, reads SAVISQKPSRDICQRGTSLTIQCQVDSQVTMMFWYRQQPGQSLTLIATANQGSEATYESGFVIDKFPISRPNLTFSTLTVSNMSPEDSSIYLCSDRDYGYTFGSGTRLTVV.

The rearrangement joins TRBV3-1 (or the pseudogene TRBV3-2) to TRBJ1-3; D is uncertain. The CDR3 spans 14 residues. V shed 2 bases and J shed 0 bases, with 5 bases lying between them. Germline lookup yields CDR1 LGHDT and CDR2 YNNKEL (reference sequence). The DNA of the CDR3 is TGTGCCAGCAGCCAACAAAACTCTGGAAACACCATATATTTT. It yields the protein CASSQQNSGNTIYF.

The V gene is TRBV4-1, the J gene TRBJ2-5, with 8 bases fitting TRBD1. Looked up from germline, CDR1 is MGHRA and CDR2 is YSYEKL. V shed 2 bases and J 3 bases; nucleotides not matched to a gene: 5. CDR3 length: 15 residues. CDR3 protein: CASSQSGDRKETQYF. The CDR3, as DNA: TGCGCCAGCAGCCAATCCGGGGACAGGAAAGAGACCCAGTACTTC.

This clone was recorded once. A read error may be the cause here, since a much bigger clone is one base away. The chain is built from TRBV11-1 and TRBJ1-1, with D uncertain. V was shortened by 2 bases and J by 1 base, with 2 bases between the two germline ends. Germline V gene lookup returns CDR1 SGHAT and CDR2 FQDESV (reference sequence). CDR3 length: 12 residues. CDR3 sequence: CASSLQNTEAFF. The DNA for the CDR3 is TGTGCCAGCAGCTTACAGAACACTGAAGCTTTCTTT. The whole variable domain, remainder taken from reference TRBV11-1 and TRBJ1-1, is EAEVAQSPRYKITEKSQAVAFWCDPISGHATLYWYRQILGQGPELLVQFQDESVVDDSQLPKDRFSAERLKGVDSTLKIQPAELGDSAMYLCASSLQNTEAFFGQGTRLTVV.

The V and J genes are TRBV6-5 and TRBJ2-1; a possible D gene is TRBD2 (5 bases). The V end lost 7 bases, the J end lost 10 bases, and 17 bases lay between the germline ends. The CDR3 runs 13 residues. CDR1 is MNHEY and CDR2 is SVGAGI in the germline V gene. The DNA of the CDR3 is TGTGCCAGCATCCCTAACCCGGGAAACGAGCAGTTCTTC. It is translated as CASIPNPGNEQFF.

The chain couples TRBV27 to TRBJ1-1, with 8 bases fitting TRBD1. Germline trimming cut 4 bases from V and 1 base from J; bases unmatched to any gene: 5. Germline V lookup: CDR1 MNHEY, CDR2 SMNVEV (reference sequence). The CDR3 loop spans 15 amino acids. The CDR3 reads CASSSLGTGNTEAFF. CDR3 DNA: TGTGCCAGCAGTTCCCTCGGGACAGGGAACACTGAAGCTTTCTTT.

This clone was seen a handful of times. The junction shows a germline mismatch at one end, possibly a read error. The V gene is TRBV7-2, the J gene TRBJ2-3, with 10 bases aligning to TRBD2. The CDR3 is made up of 14 amino acids. Germline V gives CDR1 SGHTA, CDR2 FQGNSA. The CDR3: CASSLGLAGDPGNF. The CDR3 DNA follows: TGTGCCAGCAGCTTAGGTCTAGCGGGAGACCCAGGGAATTTT.

The rearrangement links TRBV29-1 to TRBJ1-4, with 8 positions matching TRBD1. The germline V gene has CDR1 SQVTM and CDR2 ANQGSEA. There are 12 residues in the CDR3. V was clipped by 7 bases and J by 6 bases; unmatched bases: 4. This CDR3 is CSGGQVHEKLFF. The CDR3 DNA is TGCAGCGGGGGACAGGTACATGAAAAACTGTTTTTT.

This clone was detected once. The J gene is TRBJ2-5, the V gene TRBV27, with 7 positions matching TRBD1. The J segment lost 5 bases and the V segment lost 5 bases, leaving 11 bases of the junction unmatched. CDR3 length equals 15 residues. Looked up from germline, CDR1 is MNHEY and CDR2 is SMNVEV (reference sequence). CDR3 in amino acids: CASSPGQWVVETQYF. For the CDR3, the DNA is TGTGCCAGCAGTCCGGGACAGTGGGTGGTGGAGACCCAGTACTTC.

The chain recombines TRBV5-1 with TRBJ2-5; a possible D gene is TRBD2 (6 bases). The CDR3 contains 16 residues. Trimming took off 0 bases at V and 4 bases at J, with 16 bases between the two ends. Germline V gives CDR1 SGHRS, CDR2 YFSETQ. CDR3 sequence (DNA): TGCGCCAGCAGCTTGGCCAGGAGGGGTATAATAGAGACCCAGTACTTC. Its translation is CASSLARRGIIETQYF. Full variable domain (remainder filled in from reference TRBV5-1 and TRBJ2-5): KAGVTQTPRYLIKTRGQQVTLSCSPISGHRSVSWYQQTPGQGLQFLFEYFSETQRNKGNFPGRFSGRQFSNSRSEMNVSTLELGDSALYLCASSLARRGIIETQYFGPGTRLLVL.

The CDR3 bases are TGTGCCAGCAGCTTAAGGCAGGGGGCGAGTGGCTACACCTTC. Encoded protein: CASSLRQGASGYTF. This chain links TRBV7-2 with TRBJ1-2, with 8 positions matching TRBD1. Germline assignment: CDR1 SGHTA and CDR2 FQGNSA. The V and J ends lost 2 bases and 7 bases, in that order; junction bases with no gene match: 6. This CDR3 spans 14 amino acids.

This chain uses TRBV19 with TRBJ1-1, with 9 bases that match TRBD1. Losses at the gene ends were 6 bases for V and 5 bases for J; bases not matched to a gene: 7. CDR1 LNHDA and CDR2 SQIVND come from the germline V gene (reference sequence). The CDR3 extends over 14 amino acids. CDR3 amino acids: CASSRTGVWTEAFF. As DNA, the CDR3 is TGTGCCAGTAGCCGGACAGGGGTATGGACTGAAGCTTTCTTT.

This sequence joins TRBV25-1 and TRBJ2-3; 11 bases align to TRBD2. Germline lookup yields CDR1 MGHDK and CDR2 SYGVNS. After removal of 1 base from V and 3 bases from J, the junction contained 6 bases not matched to a gene. This CDR3 comprises 17 residues. The CDR3 nucleotides read TGTGCCAGCAGTGAATTAGGACTAGCGGGCAAAACAGATACGCAGTATTTT. Translating gives CASSELGLAGKTDTQYF.

This chain links TRBV7-2 with TRBJ2-1, with 9 bases matching TRBD2. This CDR3 spans 15 amino acids. Losses at the gene ends were 4 bases for V and 3 bases for J; bases not matched to a gene: 4. The germline V gene encodes CDR1 SGHTA and CDR2 FQGNSA. Here the CDR3 reads CASSSGLARYNEQFF. Written as DNA, the CDR3 is TGTGCCAGCAGCTCGGGACTAGCCCGCTACAATGAGCAGTTCTTC.

V gene TRBV28 combines with J gene TRBJ1-2; D perhaps matches TRBD1 (5 bases). The germline CDR1 and CDR2 sequences are MDHEN and SYDVKM. The CDR3 length is 16 residues. The V end lost 4 bases, the J end lost 4 bases, and 19 bases lay between the germline ends. In DNA form, the CDR3 reads TGTGCCAGCAGTTCGGACCCGACAGCCCTTTCCTATGGCTACACCTTC. Amino acid sequence: CASSSDPTALSYGYTF.

This clone was detected once. This chain joins TRBV30 and TRBJ2-3; D is unclear. CDR3 size: 13 residues. Germline V lookup: CDR1 GTSNPN, CDR2 SVGIG (reference sequence). V was trimmed by 2 bases and J by 1 base, leaving 7 bases between them. The CDR3 DNA is TGTGCCTGGAGTACCTACCGCACAGATACGCAGTATTTT. It codes for CAWSTYRTDTQYF.

The chain uses TRBV27 and TRBJ1-2, with 9 bases lining up with TRBD1. This CDR3 contains 16 residues. Germline CDR1 MNHEY, CDR2 SMNVEV (reference sequence). The J segment lost 6 bases and the V segment lost 6 bases, leaving 14 bases of the junction unmatched. The CDR3 loop reads CASSLRFQGTGNGYTF. In nucleotides, the CDR3 is TGTGCCAGCAGCTTACGATTCCAGGGGACAGGGAATGGCTACACCTTC.

Only a few counts were recorded for this clone. This chain connects TRBV5-1 to TRBJ2-1, with 13 bases aligning to TRBD2. After removal of 2 bases from V and 5 bases from J, the junction contained 7 bases not matched to a gene. CDR3 length: 17 residues. Germline loops: CDR1 SGHRS, CDR2 YFSETQ. CDR3 nucleotide sequence: TGCGCCAGCAGCTTATGGACTAGCGGGAGCCGTCACAATGAGCAGTTCTTC. It codes for CASSLWTSGSRHNEQFF.